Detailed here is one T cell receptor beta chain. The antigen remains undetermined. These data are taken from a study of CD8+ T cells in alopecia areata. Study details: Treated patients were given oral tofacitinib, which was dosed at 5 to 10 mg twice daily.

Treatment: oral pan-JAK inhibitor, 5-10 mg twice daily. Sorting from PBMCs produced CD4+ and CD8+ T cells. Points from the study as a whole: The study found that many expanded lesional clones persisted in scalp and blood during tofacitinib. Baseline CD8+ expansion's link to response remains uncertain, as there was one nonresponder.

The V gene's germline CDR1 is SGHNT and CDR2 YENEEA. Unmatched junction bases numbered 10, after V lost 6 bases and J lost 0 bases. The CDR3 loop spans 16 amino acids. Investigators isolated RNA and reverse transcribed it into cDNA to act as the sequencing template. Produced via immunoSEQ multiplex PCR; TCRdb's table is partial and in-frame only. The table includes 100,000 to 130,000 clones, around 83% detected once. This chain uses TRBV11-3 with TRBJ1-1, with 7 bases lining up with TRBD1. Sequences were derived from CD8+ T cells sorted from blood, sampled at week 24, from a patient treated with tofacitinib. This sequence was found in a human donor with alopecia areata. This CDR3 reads CASRGARDSMNTEAFF. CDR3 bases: TGTGCCAGCAGGGGCGCCCGGGACAGCATGAACACTGAAGCTTTCTTT.